This TCR beta chain was observed in a study of blood T cell repertoires in COVID-19. Sequencing was performed with immunoSEQ multiplex PCR; in TCRdb, only in-frame clones are kept and a portion is missing. This table has about 95,000 clones, about 89% appearing once. CDR1 SGHDT and CDR2 YYEEEE come from the germline V gene. With 3 bases removed from V and 0 bases from J, the gap between germline ends came to 18 bases. The CDR3 sequence is 17 residues long. The sequencing input was peripheral blood. The source is a human donor in a cohort sampled during active COVID-19. The chain combines TRBV5-6 with TRBJ2-5, with D possibly matching TRBD2 (6 bases). CDR3 residues: CASSYQTGTPYQETQYF. CDR3 DNA: TGTGCCAGCAGCTACCAAACCGGGACTCCCTACCAAGAGACCCAGTACTTC.